This T cell receptor (beta chain) was captured in a study of regulatory T cells in long-lasting Graves disease. Study-wide results and limits: TCR diversity was lower in persistent Graves' patients (versus newly diagnosed ones). Segments TRBV28, TRBJ1-2 and TRBJ2-5 showed preferential usage in persistent disease.

Stated time point: newly diagnosed GD, antithyroid drugs for less than 3 months. PBMC-extracted RNA yielded the TCR library. CDR3 regions were amplified by Arm-PCR using iRepertoire HTBI primers to build TCR beta libraries. One entry per CDR3 protein results from TCRdb running MiXCR on the multiplex PCR reads. Of about 460,000 distinct CDR3 sequences listed, 14% are singletons. This clonotype was recorded many times. The antigen is not known. This CDR3 has 15 amino acids. Deletions cut 1 base from V and 2 bases from J, with 11 bases between. Germline V gene sequence: CDR1 SGHTA, CDR2 FQGNSA. A further study also used this sample, focusing on T cells in Graves' hyperthyroidism and ophthalmopathy. As reported in that work: Researchers defined stable Graves' hyperthyroidism as no ophthalmopathy progression within 18 months. Using 13 V-J features, a model discriminated ophthalmopathy from stable hyperthyroidism.

This sequence was found in a woman between 45 and 60 years old with Graves disease. The chain combines TRBV7-2 with TRBJ2-5, with a weak D call TRBD1 (5 bases). Material: peripheral blood mononuclear cells (PBMCs), obtained at new diagnosis, from a patient treated with antithyroid drugs. The CDR3 is CASSLVVGEQETQYF. CDR3 sequence (DNA): TGTGCCAGCAGCTTAGTTGTAGGGGAACAAGAGACCCAGTACTTC. The entire variable domain, with the rest obtained from reference TRBV7-2 and TRBJ2-5, is as follows: GAGVSQSPSNKVTEKGKDVELRCDPISGHTALYWYRQSLGQGLEFLIYFQGNSAPDKSGLPSDRFSAERTGGSVSTLTIQRTQQEDSAVYLCASSLVVGEQETQYFGPGTRLLVL.